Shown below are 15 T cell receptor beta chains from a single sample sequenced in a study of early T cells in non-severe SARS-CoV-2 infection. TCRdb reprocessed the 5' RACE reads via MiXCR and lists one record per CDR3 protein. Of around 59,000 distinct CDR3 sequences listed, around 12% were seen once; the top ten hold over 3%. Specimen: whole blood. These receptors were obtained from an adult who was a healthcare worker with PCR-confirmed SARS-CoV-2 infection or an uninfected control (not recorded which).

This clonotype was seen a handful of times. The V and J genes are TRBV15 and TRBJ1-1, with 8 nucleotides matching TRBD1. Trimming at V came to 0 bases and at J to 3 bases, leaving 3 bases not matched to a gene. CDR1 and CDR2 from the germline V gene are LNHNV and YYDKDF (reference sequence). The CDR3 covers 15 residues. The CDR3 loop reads CATSREPGGYTEAFF. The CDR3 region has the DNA TGTGCCACCAGCAGAGAGCCAGGGGGCTACACTGAAGCTTTCTTT.

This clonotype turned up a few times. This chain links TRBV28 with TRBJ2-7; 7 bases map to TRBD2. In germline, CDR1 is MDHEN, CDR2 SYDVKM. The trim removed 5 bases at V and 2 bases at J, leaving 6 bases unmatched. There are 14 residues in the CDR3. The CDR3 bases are TGTGCCAGCAGTCCTTGGACTAGTACCTACGAGCAGTACTTC. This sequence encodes CASSPWTSTYEQYF.

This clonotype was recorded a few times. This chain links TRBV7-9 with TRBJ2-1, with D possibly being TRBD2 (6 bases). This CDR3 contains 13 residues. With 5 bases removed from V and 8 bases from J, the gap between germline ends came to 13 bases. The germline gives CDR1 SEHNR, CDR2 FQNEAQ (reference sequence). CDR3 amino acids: CASSLPSGHEQFF. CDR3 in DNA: TGTGCCAGCAGCCTCCCCAGCGGGCATGAGCAGTTCTTC.

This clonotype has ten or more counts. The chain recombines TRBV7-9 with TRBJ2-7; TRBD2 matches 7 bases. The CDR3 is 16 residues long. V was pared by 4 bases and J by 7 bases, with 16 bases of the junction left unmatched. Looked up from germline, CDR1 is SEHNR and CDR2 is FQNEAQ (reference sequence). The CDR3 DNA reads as TGTGCCAGCAGCTCACCTCGCGGGAGCCCCCCATCGGAGCAGTACTTC. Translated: CASSSPRGSPPSEQYF.

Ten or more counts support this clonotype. The CDR3 loop reads CASRGSNYGYTF. The CDR3 nucleotides read TGTGCCAGCAGGGGGTCTAACTATGGCTACACCTTC. The J gene is TRBJ1-2, the V gene TRBV12-3 or TRBV12-4; D call uncertain. V dropped 6 bases and J dropped 0 bases, with 5 bases sitting between them. The CDR3 covers 12 residues.

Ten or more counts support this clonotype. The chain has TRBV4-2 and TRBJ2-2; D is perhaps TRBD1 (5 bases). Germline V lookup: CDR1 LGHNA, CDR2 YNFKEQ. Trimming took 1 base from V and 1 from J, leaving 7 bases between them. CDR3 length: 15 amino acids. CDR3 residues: CASSQVTGNTGELFF. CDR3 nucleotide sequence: TGTGCCAGCAGCCAAGTTACAGGGAACACCGGGGAGCTGTTTTTT.

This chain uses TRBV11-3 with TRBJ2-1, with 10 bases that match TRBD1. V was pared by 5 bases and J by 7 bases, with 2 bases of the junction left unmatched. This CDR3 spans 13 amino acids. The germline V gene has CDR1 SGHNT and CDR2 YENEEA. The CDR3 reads CASSTDRGNEQFF. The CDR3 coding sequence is TGTGCCAGCAGCACGGACAGGGGGAATGAGCAGTTCTTC.

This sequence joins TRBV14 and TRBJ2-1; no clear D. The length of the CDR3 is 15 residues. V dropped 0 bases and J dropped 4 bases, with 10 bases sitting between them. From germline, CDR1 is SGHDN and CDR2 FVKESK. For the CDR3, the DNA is TGTGCCAGCAGCCAAGATGTGTCGATTTACAATGAGCAGTTCTTC. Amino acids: CASSQDVSIYNEQFF.

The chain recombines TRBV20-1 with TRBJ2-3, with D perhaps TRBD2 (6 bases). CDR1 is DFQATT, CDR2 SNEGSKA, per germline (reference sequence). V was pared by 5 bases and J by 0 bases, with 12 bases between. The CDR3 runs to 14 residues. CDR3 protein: CSAGSLASTDTQYF. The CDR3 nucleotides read TGCAGTGCTGGATCACTAGCTAGCACAGATACGCAGTATTTT.

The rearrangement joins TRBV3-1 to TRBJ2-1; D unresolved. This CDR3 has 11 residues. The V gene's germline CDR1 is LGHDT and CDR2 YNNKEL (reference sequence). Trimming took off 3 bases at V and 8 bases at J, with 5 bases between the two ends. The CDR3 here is CASSQWHEQFF. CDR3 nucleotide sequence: TGTGCCAGCAGCCAGTGGCATGAGCAGTTCTTC.

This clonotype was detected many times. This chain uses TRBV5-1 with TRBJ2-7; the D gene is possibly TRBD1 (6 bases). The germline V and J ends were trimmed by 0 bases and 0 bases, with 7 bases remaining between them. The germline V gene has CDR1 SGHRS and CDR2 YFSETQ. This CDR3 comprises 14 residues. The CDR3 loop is CASSLGGRSYEQYF. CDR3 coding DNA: TGCGCCAGCAGCTTGGGGGGGCGCTCCTACGAGCAGTACTTC.

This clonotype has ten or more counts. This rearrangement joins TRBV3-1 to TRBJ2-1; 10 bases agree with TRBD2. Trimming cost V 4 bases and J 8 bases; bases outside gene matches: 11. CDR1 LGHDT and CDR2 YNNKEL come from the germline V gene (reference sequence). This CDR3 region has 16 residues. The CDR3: CASSPPSGRASDEQFF. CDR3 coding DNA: TGTGCCAGCAGCCCCCCCAGCGGGAGGGCCTCCGATGAGCAGTTCTTC.

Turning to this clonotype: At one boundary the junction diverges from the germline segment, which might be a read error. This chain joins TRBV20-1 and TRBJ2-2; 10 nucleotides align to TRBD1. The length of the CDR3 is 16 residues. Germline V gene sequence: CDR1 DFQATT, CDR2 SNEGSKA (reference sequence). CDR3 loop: CSAPIRQGADTGEPFF. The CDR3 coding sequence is TGCAGCGCCCCCATCCGACAGGGGGCGGACACCGGGGAGCCGTTTTTT.

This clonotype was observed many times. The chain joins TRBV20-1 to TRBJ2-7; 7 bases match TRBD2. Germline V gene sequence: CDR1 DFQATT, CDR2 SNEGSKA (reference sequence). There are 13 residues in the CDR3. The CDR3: CSPKKAGEGEQYF. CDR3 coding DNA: TGCAGCCCGAAGAAGGCGGGAGAAGGCGAGCAGTACTTC.

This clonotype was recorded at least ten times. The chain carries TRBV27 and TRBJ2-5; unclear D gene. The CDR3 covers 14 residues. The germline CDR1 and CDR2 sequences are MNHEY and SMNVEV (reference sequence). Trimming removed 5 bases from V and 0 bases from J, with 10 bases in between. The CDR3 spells CASSPSPYQETQYF. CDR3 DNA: TGTGCCAGCAGTCCCAGCCCGTACCAAGAGACCCAGTACTTC.